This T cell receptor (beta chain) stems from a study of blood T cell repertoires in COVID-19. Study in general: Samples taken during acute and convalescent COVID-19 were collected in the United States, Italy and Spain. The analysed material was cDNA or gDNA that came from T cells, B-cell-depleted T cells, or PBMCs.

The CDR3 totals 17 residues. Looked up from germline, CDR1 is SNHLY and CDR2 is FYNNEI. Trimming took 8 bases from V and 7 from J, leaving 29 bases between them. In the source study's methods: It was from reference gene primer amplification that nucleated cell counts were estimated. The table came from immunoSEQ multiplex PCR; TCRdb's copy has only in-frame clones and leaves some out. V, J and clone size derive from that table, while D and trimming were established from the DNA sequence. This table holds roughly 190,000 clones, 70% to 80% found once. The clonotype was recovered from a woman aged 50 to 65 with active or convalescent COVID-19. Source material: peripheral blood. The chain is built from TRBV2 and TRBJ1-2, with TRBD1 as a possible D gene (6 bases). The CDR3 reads CASFPNDVGGRGGGYTF. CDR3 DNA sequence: TGTGCCAGCTTCCCAAATGACGTAGGGGGAAGGGGTGGTGGCTACACCTTC.